The entry below gives a single T cell receptor (beta chain) sequence along with its context. The sample belongs to a study of blood T cell repertoires in COVID-19. Study context: The United States, Italy and Spain were the sources of the acute and convalescent COVID-19 samples. Sample material is recorded as cDNA or gDNA derived from T cells, B-cell-depleted T cells, or PBMCs.

The assay was immunoSEQ multiplex PCR, and TCRdb's table has in-frame clones only and misses some. This sample has some 130,000 clones, with less than 90% found just once. The CDR3 length is 14 residues. The germline V gene has CDR1 SGHRS and CDR2 YFSETQ. Trimming shortened V by 4 bases and J by 0 bases, and 8 bases separated the two germline ends. The sample consisted of peripheral blood. The source is a woman aged 30 to 39 who had recovered from COVID-19. V is TRBV5-1 and J is TRBJ2-1, with D hard to call. As DNA, the CDR3 is TGCGCCAGCAGCGAGGAGACCTCCTACAATGAGCAGTTCTTC. Translating gives CASSEETSYNEQFF.